This T cell receptor beta chain was profiled in a study of T-cell memory formation after mild COVID-19. At the level of the study: In these data, TCR clusters were largely donor specific. Broader study findings: CD4+ contracting clones were found mainly in CM and EM, and CD8+ ones in EMRA. Among clones contracting day 15 to 85, CD4/CD8 was balanced, whereas later expanders leaned CD4+.

About this clonotype: Antigen specificity is unknown.

This CDR3 contains 14 residues. CDR1 and CDR2 (germline): SNHLY, FYNNEI. Deletions cut 8 bases from V and 6 bases from J, with 17 bases between. From 5'RACE with constant-segment primers came TCR alpha and TCR beta cDNA libraries that carried sample barcodes and UMIs. TCRdb re-derived calls from the 5' RACE reads in MiXCR, one entry per CDR3 protein. The repertoire has about 140,000 distinct CDR3 sequences, more than 14% of them found once; the top ten carry around 14%. This sequence joins TRBV2 and TRBJ2-1; no clear D gene. Sequenced: PBMCs or a T cell subset sorted from them (not recorded which). This clonotype originated in an adult woman who had mild COVID-19 (a few samples of this study predate the infection). Cell type and time point are not known. CDR3 protein: CASSWVDLFNEQFF. CDR3 DNA: TGTGCCAGCTCCTGGGTCGATCTTTTCAATGAGCAGTTCTTC.